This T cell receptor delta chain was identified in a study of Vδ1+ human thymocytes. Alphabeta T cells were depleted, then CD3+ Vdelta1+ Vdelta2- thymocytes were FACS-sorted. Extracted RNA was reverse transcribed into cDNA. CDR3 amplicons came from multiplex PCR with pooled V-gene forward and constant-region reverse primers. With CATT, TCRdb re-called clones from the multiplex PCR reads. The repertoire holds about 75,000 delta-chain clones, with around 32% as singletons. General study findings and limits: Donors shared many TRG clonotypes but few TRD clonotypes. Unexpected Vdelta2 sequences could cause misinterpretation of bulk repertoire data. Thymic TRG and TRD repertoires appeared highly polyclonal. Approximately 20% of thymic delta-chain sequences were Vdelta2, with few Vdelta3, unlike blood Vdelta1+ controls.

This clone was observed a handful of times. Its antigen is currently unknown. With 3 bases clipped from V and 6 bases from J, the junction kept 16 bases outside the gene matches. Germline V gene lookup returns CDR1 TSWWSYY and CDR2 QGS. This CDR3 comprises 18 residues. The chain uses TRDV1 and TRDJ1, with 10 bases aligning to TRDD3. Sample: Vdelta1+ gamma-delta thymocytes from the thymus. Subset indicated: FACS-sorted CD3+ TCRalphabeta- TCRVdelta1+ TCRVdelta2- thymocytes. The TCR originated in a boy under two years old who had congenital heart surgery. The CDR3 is CALGDFSYLGDSGHKLIF. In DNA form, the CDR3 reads TGTGCTCTTGGGGATTTTTCCTATCTGGGGGATAGTGGGCATAAACTCATCTTT.